A selection of T cell receptor beta chains follows, all from one sample in a study of Ad26.COV2.S vaccination and SARS-CoV-2 variants. Using immunoSEQ multiplex PCR, the repertoire was profiled, and TCRdb retains in-frame clones only, with some absent. The sample carries about 320,000 clones, 86% recorded once. This specimen was peripheral blood, taken in a trial of Ad26.COV2.S vaccine versus placebo. These receptors originate from a person aged 18-60 years who received the Ad26.COV2.S COVID-19 vaccine or a placebo. The CDR3 runs from the conserved cysteine through the conserved F or W. The D gene is left open where the match is weak. Only part of the rows carry a size: once, few, many, or a class if the clone is expanded.

J	D	V	size	DNA	CDR3
TRBJ2-7	.	TRBV10-2	.	TGCGCCAGCAGTGAGCATTTGCGCTACGAGCAGTACTTC	CASSEHLRYEQYF
TRBJ2-1	.	TRBV11-2	.	TGTGCCAGCAAAAAATCCCGACAGCACAATGAGCAGTTCTTC	CASKKSRQHNEQFF
TRBJ1-2	.	TRBV18	.	TGTGCCAGCTCACCACGAAGGGACGGGGATGACACCTTC	CASSPRRDGDDTF
TRBJ2-3	TRBD2	TRBV11-3	.	TGTGCCAGCAGCTTTAGCGGGGTCCCTGATACGCAGTATTTT	CASSFSGVPDTQYF
TRBJ2-2	.	TRBV7-6	.	TGTGCCAGCAGCAAGTGGGGATCCCAGGGGGAGCTGTTTTTT	CASSKWGSQGELFF
TRBJ2-1	.	TRBV19	.	TGTGCCAGTAGTAGTAGGGGGGGTCCCTACAATGAGCAGTTCTTC	CASSSRGGPYNEQFF
TRBJ2-1	TRBD1	TRBV6-4	.	TGTGCCACCCTCTATAGCCGGGACAGGGATGACAATGAGCAGTTCTTC	CATLYSRDRDDNEQFF
TRBJ2-5	TRBD2	TRBV4-1	.	TGCGCCAGCAGCCAAGTAGGGACTAGCGGGGGACAAGAGACCCAGTACTTC	CASSQVGTSGGQETQYF
TRBJ1-6	TRBD1	TRBV30	.	TGTGCCTGGACCCCCGGACAGGGTTATTCACCCCTCCACTTT	CAWTPGQGYSPLHF
TRBJ2-1	TRBD2	TRBV7-6	.	TGTGCCAGCAGCCTGGCGCGGGGGGGCCGGAACAATGAGCAGTTCTTC	CASSLARGGRNNEQFF
TRBJ1-3	.	TRBV5-1	.	TGCGCCAGCAGCTCCGGGACGGCTGGAAACACCATATATTTT	CASSSGTAGNTIYF
TRBJ1-2	.	TRBV6-5	.	TGTGCCAGCAGTTACGAGGGTAGCTATGGCTACACCTTC	CASSYEGSYGYTF
TRBJ2-7	.	TRBV6-5	.	TGTGCCAGCAGCCTGACTACGTCCTACGAGCAGTACTTC	CASSLTTSYEQYF
TRBJ1-2	.	TRBV30	.	TGTGCCTGGAGTAACGGGGCGGGGGGCGGCTATGGCTACACCTTC	CAWSNGAGGGYGYTF
TRBJ2-3	TRBD2	TRBV7-2	.	TGTGCCAGCAGCTTAGCCCCCGGGAGGGGCACAGATACGCAGTATTTT	CASSLAPGRGTDTQYF
TRBJ2-1	.	TRBV4-1	.	TGCGCCAGCAGCCGGACTGGAGTAGGGGGGCTCAATGAGCAGTTCTTC	CASSRTGVGGLNEQFF
TRBJ2-5	TRBD2	TRBV5-6	.	TGTGCCAGCAGCCGGGGGGGTTTTGCCCAGTACTTC	CASSRGGFAQYF
TRBJ2-2	.	TRBV4-2	.	TGTGCCAGCAGCCAAGATCGGGCAGGGGCATACACCGGGGAGCTGTTTTTT	CASSQDRAGAYTGELFF
TRBJ1-1	.	TRBV4-1	.	TGCGCCAGCTCTAAGGACAGCCTGAACACTGAAGCTTTCTTT	CASSKDSLNTEAFF
TRBJ1-1	.	TRBV19	.	TGTGCCAGTAGTATAGATCGGGGGGGGACTGAAGCTTTCTTT	CASSIDRGGTEAFF
TRBJ1-5	TRBD1	TRBV6-2/TRBV6-3	.	TGTGCCAGCAGTTACTCGACCGGGACAGGGGATCAGCCCCAGCATTTT	CASSYSTGTGDQPQHF
TRBJ2-5	TRBD1	TRBV11-2	.	TGTGCCAGCAGCCGAGACAGGGAGGAGACCCAGTACTTC	CASSRDREETQYF
TRBJ2-5	.	TRBV4-1	.	TGCGCCAGCAGCCAAAATGGGCCCTTCCAAGAGACCCAGTACTTC	CASSQNGPFQETQYF
TRBJ1-2	TRBD1	TRBV6-5	.	TGTGCCAGCTGCCTTGCTCCGGGACAGCACTATGGCTACACCTTC	CASCLAPGQHYGYTF
TRBJ2-7	TRBD2	TRBV7-9	.	TGTGCCACTAGCGGGGGGGCTGATCACGAGCAGTACTTC	CATSGGADHEQYF
TRBJ1-6	TRBD1	TRBV6-5	.	TGTGCCAGCAGCGAGGACAGGGATTCACCCCTCCACTTT	CASSEDRDSPLHF
TRBJ1-4	.	TRBV5-1	.	TGCGCCAGCAGCTTGGGAGGGACGGGTGAAAAACTGTTTTTT	CASSLGGTGEKLFF
TRBJ1-2	.	TRBV30	.	TGTGCCTGGAGTCTTCAAGGAATCTATGGCTACACCTTC	CAWSLQGIYGYTF
TRBJ2-1	.	TRBV9	.	TGTGCCAGCAGCGTAGGGCCAGAAATGAGGGAGTTCTTC	CASSVGPEMREFF
TRBJ1-1	TRBD1	TRBV6-5	.	TGTGCCAGCAGGCGGGACAGGGGGATCACTGAAGCTTTCTTT	CASRRDRGITEAFF
TRBJ1-1	.	TRBV21-1	.	TGTGCCAGCAGCAAGAATGCCCCCGGGACAGTAAACACTGAAGCTTTCTTT	CASSKNAPGTVNTEAFF
TRBJ1-1	TRBD1	TRBV12-3/TRBV12-4	.	TGTGCCAGCAGTCCCGGACAGGACGTGGCTTTCTTT	CASSPGQDVAFF
TRBJ1-2	.	TRBV6-2/TRBV6-3	.	TGTGCCAGCAGTTACTTGCAGGGAGGCTATGGCTACACCTTC	CASSYLQGGYGYTF
TRBJ1-5	.	TRBV7-2	once	TGTGCCAGCAGCTCGGACACATCCGATCAGCCCCAGCATTTT	CASSSDTSDQPQHF
TRBJ1-2	.	TRBV19	.	TGTGCCAGTAGTATTGGCCGGGCCTGGGACTATGGCTACACCTTC	CASSIGRAWDYGYTF
TRBJ1-1	.	TRBV18	.	TGTGCCAGCTCACCCACCGGGGGCGGGAACACTGAAGCTTTCTTT	CASSPTGGGNTEAFF
TRBJ1-5	.	TRBV7-9	.	TGTGCCAGCAGCTTATCGCCAAATCAGCCCCAGCATTTT	CASSLSPNQPQHF
TRBJ1-4	.	TRBV5-1	.	TGCGCCAGCAGCTACGACGTGGAAGGGGAAAAACTGTTTTTT	CASSYDVEGEKLFF
TRBJ2-1	.	TRBV9	.	TGTGCCAGCAGCGTAAATGTAGGAAGGGATGAGCAGTTCTTC	CASSVNVGRDEQFF
TRBJ2-1	.	TRBV7-9	.	TGTGCCAGCAGCCTACACAGGGATGGGTACAATGAGCAGTTCTTC	CASSLHRDGYNEQFF
TRBJ2-1	TRBD1	TRBV7-9	.	TGTGCCAGCAGCTTAGCTGACAGGGGCTACAATGAGCAGTTCTTC	CASSLADRGYNEQFF
TRBJ2-3	.	TRBV7-9	.	TGTGCCAGCAGCTCCCCGGTTTTAAGCACAGATACGCAGTATTTT	CASSSPVLSTDTQYF
TRBJ2-3	.	TRBV9	.	TGTGCCAGCAGCGTAGCTCAAGATACGCAGTATTTT	CASSVAQDTQYF
TRBJ1-2	.	TRBV4-3	few	TGCGCCAGCAGCCAAGGACAGGTCTATGGCTACACCTTC	CASSQGQVYGYTF
TRBJ1-6	.	TRBV6-5	.	TGTGCCAGCAGCTCGGGGCAGTATAATTCACCCCTCCACTTT	CASSSGQYNSPLHF
TRBJ1-4	.	TRBV29-1	.	TGCAGCGCCGTAGCCTGGACTAATGAAAAACTGTTTTTT	CSAVAWTNEKLFF
TRBJ1-6	TRBD1	TRBV30	.	TGTGCCTGGAGTGGCGCAGGGGGCAACTATAATTCACCCCTCCACTTT	CAWSGAGGNYNSPLHF
TRBJ1-6	.	TRBV7-2	.	TGTGCCAGCAGCTCAGACGGGACCGGGCTCCCCCTCCACTTT	CASSSDGTGLPLHF